This T cell receptor beta chain was captured in a study of blood T cell repertoires in COVID-19. Across the whole study: There were acute and convalescent COVID-19 samples, and they came from the United States, Italy and Spain. The analysed material was cDNA or gDNA that came from T cells, B-cell-depleted T cells, or PBMCs.

This clone was counted between two and nine times. The junction departs from germline at one end; a sequencing error may be responsible. Germline V CDR1 and CDR2: SGHAT, FQNNGV. There are 14 residues in the CDR3. Seattle researchers signed up patients amid active infection and tracked them longitudinally. In the original processing: Cell counts per sample came from amplifying reference gene primers. Clones were sequenced by immunoSEQ multiplex PCR, and TCRdb holds only the in-frame ones, with some missing. V and J calls and clone size are copied from that table; D and trimming were computed from the DNA. The sample has 230,000 or so clones, 90% seen once.

The J gene is TRBJ2-7, the V gene TRBV11-2; 7 nucleotides line up with TRBD2. This clonotype was obtained from a woman in her fifties or sixties with COVID-19, enrolled during active disease. Sequenced material: peripheral blood. CDR3 loop: CASSLERGTYEQYF. The CDR3, as DNA: TGTGCCAGCAGCCTAGAGCGGGGAACCTACGAGCAGTACTTC.